This entry lists 15 T cell receptor beta chains sequenced from one sample in a study of T-cell reconstitution after alpha-beta-depleted transplantation in children (dated by TCRdb to about 2016). The sample's treatment or condition, from its label and the paper: allogeneic hematopoietic cell transplantation with graft depleted of TCRalphabeta T cells and CD19 B cells. The method behind the library was PCR. These reads were obtained on an Illumina HiSeq 2500. To normalize quantification of the TCRbeta repertoire, the TCR libraries were built with molecular barcoding that relied on unique molecular identifiers. Through fastp at Q25 and MiXCR, TCRdb rebuilt clones from the public reads, retaining in-frame beta chains. Rows matching on CDR3 protein sequence are summarized as one entry with the most common DNA and genes. The sample table shows fewer than 700,000 distinct CDR3 sequences, and 10% to 15% are seen once. Of the sample, about 2% falls within the top ten clones.

The starting material was PBMCs, mostly from graft donor cells, obtained 360 days after TCRalphabeta/CD19-depleted stem cell transplant. Receptors originate from a male patient younger than 18 who had a stem cell transplant for acute myeloid leukemia, so the T cells may come from the graft donor.

This clonotype was counted at least ten times. V and J are TRBV5-1 and TRBJ2-2; 9 bases fit TRBD1. The CDR3 extends over 16 amino acids. The V gene's germline CDR1 is SGHRS and CDR2 YFSETQ. Losses at the gene ends were 4 bases for V and 6 bases for J; bases not matched to a gene: 10. CDR3 in DNA: TGCGCCAGCAGCCCACGGACAGGGGTAACGTCCGGGGAGCTGTTTTTT. Translated: CASSPRTGVTSGELFF.

This clonotype appeared many times. This chain joins TRBV11-2 and TRBJ2-7; no definite D call. This CDR3 is built from 15 residues. Germline CDR1 reads SGHAT; CDR2 reads FQNNGV. Trimming shortened V by 1 base and J by 4 bases, and 14 bases separated the two germline ends. The CDR3 region has the DNA TGTGCCAGCAGCTTAGTGGGATGGGTCGAGTACGAGCAGTACTTC. As protein: CASSLVGWVEYEQYF.

The table lists this clonotype with a few counts. The chain carries TRBV12-3 or TRBV12-4 and TRBJ1-5; possible D gene TRBD1, 6 bases. The CDR3 has 17 residues. V was cut by 1 base and J by 0 bases, with 13 bases left in between. The CDR3 loop reads CASSLDGQRNSNQPQHF. CDR3 coding DNA: TGTGCCAGCAGTTTAGATGGACAGAGAAATAGCAATCAGCCCCAGCATTTT.

There are a few counts of this clonotype. The rearrangement joins TRBV27 to TRBJ2-3, with D uncertain. V lost 0 bases, J lost 6 bases, and 10 bases lay in between. CDR1 and CDR2 (germline): MNHEY, SMNVEV (reference sequence). This CDR3 is 14 amino acids long. The chain's CDR3 is CASSLSAPRDTQYF. Here the CDR3 DNA reads TGTGCCAGCAGTTTATCGGCGCCCCGGGATACGCAGTATTTT.

This clonotype was found a few times. The chain uses TRBV6-1 and TRBJ2-1; no definite D call. Trimming took 6 bases from V and 4 from J, leaving 16 bases between them. Looked up from germline, CDR1 is MNHNS and CDR2 is SASEGT. The CDR3 sequence is 15 residues long. The DNA for the CDR3 is TGTGCCAGCAGCCCCCTGGGGATGACTTACAATGAGCAGTTCTTC. Translation: CASSPLGMTYNEQFF.

CDR3 region: CASSFSVGQGSYEQYF. CDR3 nucleotide sequence: TGTGCCAGCAGTTTTTCCGTGGGACAGGGGTCCTACGAGCAGTACTTC. This rearrangement joins TRBV12-3 or TRBV12-4 to TRBJ2-7; 10 positions match TRBD1. The CDR3 extends over 16 amino acids. With 3 bases clipped from V and 1 base from J, the junction kept 6 bases outside the gene matches.

V gene TRBV19 combines with J gene TRBJ2-4; 8 positions agree with TRBD2. The CDR3 is 14 residues long. With 3 bases clipped from V and 7 bases from J, the junction kept 5 bases outside the gene matches. Germline CDR1 and CDR2: LNHDA and SQIVND (reference sequence). The chain's CDR3 is CASSMPGRENIQYF. CDR3 coding DNA: TGTGCCAGTAGTATGCCCGGGAGGGAGAACATTCAGTACTTC.

Concerning this clonotype: Since a much larger clone is just one base distant, this may be a read error. The genes are TRBV6-2 or TRBV6-3 and TRBJ2-1; TRBD2 is a possible D gene (6 bases). The CDR3 totals 15 residues. Trimming pared 11 bases from V and 5 bases from J, leaving 22 bases between. In germline, CDR1 is MNHEY, CDR2 SVGEGT. This chain's CDR3 is CAGTAGGPSHNEQFF. In DNA form, the CDR3 reads TGTGCCGGCACAGCGGGCGGGCCGAGTCACAATGAGCAGTTCTTC.

This clonotype was seen a single time. Its ends do not fully match the called genes, so a read error is possible. V and J are TRBV7-7 and TRBJ2-2, with 12 bases that match TRBD2. Looked up from germline, CDR1 is SSHAT and CDR2 is FNYEAQ (reference sequence). The CDR3 is 17 amino acids. The DNA for the CDR3 is TGTGCTAGCAGCTCGGAGGTGTCTAGCGGGAGGGCCGGGGAGCTGTTTTTT. This encodes CASSSEVSSGRAGELFF. The entire variable domain, with the rest obtained from reference TRBV7-7 and TRBJ2-2, is as follows: GAGVSQSPRYKVTKRGQDVTLRCDPISSHATLYWYQQALGQGPEFLTYFNYEAQPDKSGLPSDRFSAERPEGSISTLTIQRTEQRDSAMYRCASSSEVSSGRAGELFFGEGSRLTVL.

There are a few counts of this clonotype. The chain is built from TRBV5-1 and TRBJ2-2; D gene uncertain. The CDR3 is made up of 19 amino acids. Trimming stripped 0 bases from V and 7 bases from J, with 25 bases between. CDR1 SGHRS and CDR2 YFSETQ come from the germline V gene. In nucleotides, the CDR3 is TGCGCCAGCAGCTTGGCGATTTTGCGGATTCCGGAGTACTACGGGGAGCTGTTTTTT. It encodes CASSLAILRIPEYYGELFF. The variable domain in full, completed from reference TRBV5-1 and TRBJ2-2, reads KAGVTQTPRYLIKTRGQQVTLSCSPISGHRSVSWYQQTPGQGLQFLFEYFSETQRNKGNFPGRFSGRQFSNSRSEMNVSTLELGDSALYLCASSLAILRIPEYYGELFFGEGSRLTVL.

This clonotype was found a few times. V and J are TRBV4-2 and TRBJ2-3, with 15 bases matching TRBD2. Germline CDR1 LGHNA, CDR2 YNFKEQ. With 4 bases clipped from V and 6 bases from J, the junction kept 8 bases outside the gene matches. This CDR3 comprises 17 residues. The CDR3 loop is CASSLEGTSGRWDTQYF. CDR3 in DNA: TGTGCCAGCAGCCTCGAGGGGACTAGCGGGAGGTGGGATACGCAGTATTTT.

CDR3 DNA: TGTGCCAGCAGCCACGAGGCAGGGAATCAGCCCCAGCATTTT. Translation: CASSHEAGNQPQHF. The chain joins TRBV6-2 or TRBV6-3 to TRBJ1-5; maybe TRBD1 (5 bases). Germline V gives CDR1 MNHEY, CDR2 SVGEGT. V was pared by 6 bases and J by 4 bases, with 13 bases between. The CDR3 length is 14 residues.

As for this clonotype: Sequence at one end of the junction differs from germline and may be a read error. V gene TRBV7-4 combines with J gene TRBJ2-3, with D tentatively TRBD2 (5 bases). This CDR3 is built from 15 residues. CDR1 is SGHVT and CDR2 is SQSDAQ in the germline V gene. Here the CDR3 reads CACSSLMGDTDTQYF. The DNA of the CDR3 is TGTGCCTGCAGCTCGTTGATGGGAGACACAGATACGCAGTATTTT. The whole variable domain, filled in from reference TRBV7-4 and TRBJ2-3, reads GAGVSQSPRYKVAKRGRDVALRCDSISGHVTLYWYRQTLGQGSEVLTYSQSDAQRDKSGRPSGRFSAERPERSVSTLKIQRTEQGDSAVYLCACSSLMGDTDTQYFGPGTRLTVL.

The rearrangement uses TRBV9 and TRBJ2-7; the match to TRBD2 covers 7 bases. CDR1 and CDR2 from the germline V gene are SGDLS and YYNGEE. V lost 2 bases and J lost 3; bases outside the gene matches: 8. The CDR3 consists of 15 residues. In DNA form, the CDR3 reads TGTGCCAGCAGCGTTGGAGGCGGGAGTCTCTACGAGCAGTACTTC. Its protein is CASSVGGGSLYEQYF.

The chain combines TRBV18 with TRBJ2-1; TRBD2 agrees at 12 bases. The CDR3 runs to 14 residues. V gave up 9 bases and J gave up 5 bases; unmatched junction bases: 5. In germline, CDR1 is KGHSH, CDR2 LQKENI. CDR3 sequence reads: CASKRLAGDNEQFF. CDR3 sequence (DNA): TGTGCCAGTAAACGACTAGCGGGAGACAATGAGCAGTTCTTC.